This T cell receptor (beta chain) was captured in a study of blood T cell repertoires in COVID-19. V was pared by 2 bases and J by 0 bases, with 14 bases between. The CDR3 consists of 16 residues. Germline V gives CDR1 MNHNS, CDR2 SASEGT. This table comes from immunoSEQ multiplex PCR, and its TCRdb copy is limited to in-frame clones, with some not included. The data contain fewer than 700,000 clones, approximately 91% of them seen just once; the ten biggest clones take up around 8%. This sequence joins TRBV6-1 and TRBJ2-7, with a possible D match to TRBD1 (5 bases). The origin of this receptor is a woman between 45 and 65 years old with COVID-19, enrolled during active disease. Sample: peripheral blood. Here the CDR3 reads CASSEQFLDSSYEQYF. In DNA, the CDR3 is TGTGCCAGCAGTGAACAGTTCTTAGACAGCTCCTACGAGCAGTACTTC.